This T cell receptor beta chain was found in a study of blood T cell repertoires in COVID-19 (dated by TCRdb to about 2020). Study-wide context: Samples covering the acute and convalescent phases of COVID-19 were provided by collaborators in the United States, Italy and Spain. The prospective study material was composed of cDNA or gDNA derived from T cells, B-cell-depleted T cells, or PBMCs. Deeply sampled blood TCRbeta repertoires from subjects exposed to, actively infected with, or recovered from COVID-19 were included in the dataset. The repertoires were made available in a free public database intended to serve as a resource for research on the immune response to SARS-CoV-2. The samples were drawn from two sources: the first 160 participants of the ongoing ImmuneRACE study, and approximately 1,300 subjects contributed by 6 global collaborators. A de-identified subject ID, COVID-19 status, age in years and sex were almost always included in the sample metadata. HLA class I and class II types, where available, came from metadata supplied by the sample provider rather than from assay-based typing. What the work shows at the level of the full study, not this receptor alone: The quantity of clinical and demographic metadata differed by source and by participant and was supplied without curation.

The immunoSEQ Assay, a bias-controlled multiplex PCR, was used to amplify TCRbeta CDR3 regions from genomic DNA. Per the authors' processing: Within the assay, amplification of reference gene primers was used to estimate how many nucleated cells each sample contained. To quantify the absolute abundance of each unique TCRbeta CDR3 rearrangement, sequence reads were collapsed and filtered. Productive Simpson clonality was computed per sample as the square root of Simpson's diversity index over productive rearrangements. Sourced from immuneACCESS, this table was stored by TCRdb with only in-frame sequences that have V and J called. A share of the clones is absent; for the studies checked, an unresolved V gene accounts for under half, and the remainder has no known explanation. That table is the source of V, J and clone size, and D and trimming were worked out from the DNA. The sample data list about 270,000 clones, and 80% to 90% of these were observed just once. The ten largest make up about 4% of the sample.

Participants in the prospective study were aged roughly 18 to 89 years, lived in about two dozen United States geographic areas, and enrolled through a virtual design. To assign participants to cohorts, the prospective study relied on clinical history that participants themselves reported in a screening survey and a study questionnaire. In the prospective study, whole blood, serum and a nasopharyngeal or oropharyngeal swab were collected from each participant by mobile phlebotomists. Participants in the prospective study had the option to provide additional blood draws and questionnaires over a roughly 2-month period. Before DNA extraction, prospective study blood samples were shipped either frozen or at room temperature. About this clone itself: Its antigen target is currently unknown. Base qualities are not provided; no much larger clone lies one nucleotide away.

This clonotype originated in a woman aged 30 to 39 with acute COVID-19. Specimen: PBMCs or T cells enriched from blood (not recorded which).

The base sequence is TGTGCCAGTAGTGCACTAGCGGGAAAGGGGTCAGATACGCAGTATTTT. Its protein reads: CASSALAGKGSDTQYF. The receptor chain draws on TRBV19 and TRBJ2-3; the junction holds 10 bases that match TRBD2. The junction shows trimming of 5 bases on V and 4 bases on J, and the gene matches do not reach 9 bases of it. The CDR3 has 16 amino acids, counting the end cysteine and phenylalanine. Only the CDR3 portion is preserved as DNA: 48 bases, with reading frame beginning at the first base. The germline V gene (reference sequence) supplies CDR1 LNHDA and CDR2 SQIVND.